Presented here are 13 T cell receptor beta chains from one specimen sequenced in a study of cytomegalovirus exposure and HLA in healthy donors. Primers included in the PCR were 60 Vbeta and 13 Jbeta primers. TCRdb keeps only in-frame clones here, not all; method: immunoSEQ multiplex PCR. The data show approximately 160,000 clones, over 80% seen once. The sample consisted of PBMCs. The receptors originated from a woman between 45 and 65 years old in good health and CMV-seropositive.

The rearrangement uses TRBV6-5 and TRBJ2-3, with 8 bases that match TRBD1. After removal of 6 bases from V and 0 bases from J, the junction contained 2 bases not matched to a gene. Per the germline V gene, CDR1 is MNHEY and CDR2 is SVGAGI. CDR3 length equals 14 residues. Here the CDR3 reads CASRRTGSTDTQYF. CDR3 coding DNA: TGTGCCAGCAGGAGGACAGGGAGCACAGATACGCAGTATTTT.

The V gene is TRBV29-1, the J gene TRBJ2-1; 12 nucleotides align to TRBD2. V dropped 8 bases and J dropped 8; count of bases not matched to a gene: 13. The CDR3 covers 15 residues. Germline V lookup: CDR1 SQVTM, CDR2 ANQGSEA. The CDR3 spells CSSGAVGLAGHEQFF. The CDR3 DNA reads TGCAGCTCCGGGGCAGTGGGACTAGCGGGTCATGAGCAGTTCTTC.

This clone was counted a single time. This rearrangement joins TRBV6-5 to TRBJ2-7, with D maybe TRBD1 (6 bases). In germline, CDR1 is MNHEY, CDR2 SVGAGI. CDR3 size: 16 residues. V was pared by 2 bases and J by 1 base, with 15 bases between. The CDR3 region is CASSYNRDVGSYEQYF. The CDR3 bases are TGTGCCAGCAGTTACAACAGGGACGTTGGTTCCTACGAGCAGTACTTC.

This chain connects TRBV28 to TRBJ1-2; TRBD1 matches 8 bases. The V gene's germline CDR1 is MDHEN and CDR2 SYDVKM. There are 16 residues in the CDR3. J gave up 7 bases and V 3 bases, and 13 bases lay outside the gene matches. CDR3 sequence (DNA): TGTGCCAGCAGTTTCGCCGCCGGGACAGGACTCCTTGGCTACACCTTC. Translation gives CASSFAAGTGLLGYTF.

This chain links TRBV28 with TRBJ1-2; D not resolved. The length of the CDR3 is 13 residues. Trimming took 6 bases from V and 3 from J, leaving 11 bases between them. Germline V gene sequence: CDR1 MDHEN, CDR2 SYDVKM. For the CDR3, the DNA is TGTGCCAGCAGCCTCGACGGAGACTATGGCTACACCTTC. Translated, it gives CASSLDGDYGYTF.

V usage is TRBV5-1 and J usage is TRBJ2-2; 7 bases match TRBD1. Germline V lookup: CDR1 SGHRS, CDR2 YFSETQ. The V segment lost 4 bases and the J segment 1 base; nucleotides outside the gene matches: 4. There are 15 residues in the CDR3. CDR3: CASSDRTGNTGELFF. CDR3 DNA: TGCGCCAGCAGCGACCGGACAGGGAACACCGGGGAGCTGTTTTTT.

V is TRBV5-1 and J is TRBJ2-6; D call uncertain. Germline CDR1 is SGHRS and CDR2 is YFSETQ. The CDR3 extends over 15 amino acids. V lost 1 base to trimming and J lost 3 bases, with 8 bases between them. The CDR3 coding sequence is TGCGCCAGCAGCTTGAATCACGGTGGGGCCAACGTCCTGACTTTC. Amino acid sequence: CASSLNHGGANVLTF.

CDR3 loop: CASLDRNTEAFF. The CDR3 region has the DNA TGTGCCAGCCTGGACAGGAACACTGAAGCTTTCTTT. The gene calls are TRBV2 and TRBJ1-1; D is perhaps TRBD1 (6 bases). The CDR3 extends over 12 amino acids. The germline gives CDR1 SNHLY, CDR2 FYNNEI. Trimming removed 8 bases from V and 1 base from J, with 8 bases in between.

The chain carries TRBV19 and TRBJ1-1; D remains ambiguous. CDR3 length: 13 amino acids. Trimming cost V 3 bases and J 7 bases, with 12 bases left between them. CDR1 and CDR2 from the germline V gene are LNHDA and SQIVND (reference sequence). CDR3 DNA sequence: TGTGCCAGTAGTATTGAGGGTGAGAGTGAAGCTTTCTTT. Amino acids: CASSIEGESEAFF.

V and J are TRBV14 and TRBJ1-4, with no clear D. V was trimmed by 4 bases and J by 8 bases, leaving 11 bases between them. Germline V gene sequence: CDR1 SGHDN, CDR2 FVKESK. The CDR3 spans 13 residues. The CDR3 bases are TGTGCCAGCAGCCCGGGGATGGCCGAAAAACTGTTTTTT. Its translation is CASSPGMAEKLFF. The whole variable domain, filled in from reference TRBV14 and TRBJ1-4, reads EAGVTQFPSHSVIEKGQTVTLRCDPISGHDNLYWYRRVMGKEIKFLLHFVKESKQDESGMPNNRFLAERTGGTYSTLKVQPAELEDSGVYFCASSPGMAEKLFFGSGTQLSVL.

The rearrangement joins TRBV19 to TRBJ1-3; no reliable D call. V lost 3 bases and J 0 bases, leaving 15 bases between the germline ends. This CDR3 region has 17 residues. The germline CDR1 and CDR2 sequences are LNHDA and SQIVND (reference sequence). The CDR3 DNA is TGTGCCAGTAGTATTCGATCAGGCGTAACCTCTGGAAACACCATATATTTT. Translated: CASSIRSGVTSGNTIYF.

The chain combines TRBV19 with TRBJ1-5; 7 bases line up with TRBD1. CDR3 length: 15 amino acids. Per the germline V gene, CDR1 is LNHDA and CDR2 is SQIVND (reference sequence). J lost 6 bases, V lost 3 bases, and 8 bases had no gene match. Here the CDR3 DNA reads TGTGCCAGTAGTATGCAGAACAGGGGTGGTCAGCCCCAGCATTTT. This translates into CASSMQNRGGQPQHF.

V is TRBV28 and J is TRBJ1-3, with D perhaps matching TRBD1 (6 bases). Germline CDR1 is MDHEN and CDR2 is SYDVKM. The V gene lost 11 bases and the J gene lost 0 bases, with 17 bases spanning the gap. This CDR3 contains 15 residues. CDR3 amino acids: CASAGRGASGNTIYF. CDR3 bases: TGTGCCTCAGCGGGACGGGGGGCCTCTGGAAACACCATATATTTT.